This is a list of T cell receptor beta chains from one sample in a study of blood T cell repertoires in COVID-19. Sequencing used immunoSEQ multiplex PCR; TCRdb keeps in-frame clones, though not all of them. The sample lists about 240,000 clones, around 83% occurring once. The sample taken for sequencing was peripheral blood. The origin of the receptors is a woman aged 50 to 65 with COVID-19, enrolled during active disease. The CDR3 runs from the conserved cysteine through the conserved F or W. The D gene is left open where the match is weak. Expanded clones get a size class; other rows say once, few or many, or leave the size out.

j_gene,d_gene,v_gene,abundance,CDR3aa,CDR3nt
TRBJ1-3,NA,TRBV6-5,few,CASRAGAGNTIYF,TGTGCCAGCAGGGCGGGGGCTGGAAACACCATATATTTT
TRBJ1-5,TRBD1,TRBV19,NA,CASSTGQGANQPQHF,TGTGCCAGTAGTACGGGACAGGGGGCGAATCAGCCCCAGCATTTT
TRBJ2-3,TRBD2,TRBV27,NA,CASSWTSGGTDTQYF,TGTGCCAGCAGTTGGACTAGCGGGGGCACAGATACGCAGTATTTT
TRBJ2-7,NA,TRBV7-2,NA,CASSPDIVRRVGDEQYF,TGTGCCAGCAGCCCCGATATAGTGCGGCGGGTCGGGGACGAGCAGTACTTC
TRBJ1-5,NA,TRBV27,NA,CASSFLGVQPQHF,TGTGCCAGCAGTTTTTTAGGAGTCCAGCCCCAGCATTTT
TRBJ1-2,TRBD1,TRBV9,NA,CASSAGQGRWNGYTF,TGTGCCAGCAGCGCCGGACAGGGGAGGTGGAATGGCTACACCTTC
TRBJ2-1,TRBD1,TRBV11-2,NA,CASSFRGLGNEQFF,TGTGCCAGCAGCTTCAGGGGGCTGGGGAATGAGCAGTTCTTC
TRBJ1-5,TRBD1,TRBV2,NA,CASTRTGSDQPQHF,TGTGCCAGCACCAGGACAGGGAGTGATCAGCCCCAGCATTTT
TRBJ1-2,NA,TRBV28,NA,CASNPRGHIYGYTF,TGTGCCAGCAACCCGCGGGGGCATATCTATGGCTACACCTTC
TRBJ2-1,NA,TRBV7-9,NA,CASSPREVTYEQFF,TGTGCCAGCAGCCCCAGGGAGGTGACCTATGAGCAGTTCTTC
TRBJ1-5,TRBD1,TRBV20-1,NA,CSASPRQGYDQPQHF,TGCAGTGCTAGTCCACGACAGGGGTATGATCAGCCCCAGCATTTT
TRBJ1-1,NA,TRBV5-4,NA,CASSPFPGITGTEAFF,TGTGCCAGCAGCCCCTTCCCGGGGATTACGGGGACTGAAGCTTTCTTT
TRBJ2-3,TRBD2,TRBV11-2,NA,CASSLVGGRDTQYF,TGTGCCAGCAGCTTAGTGGGGGGGAGGGATACGCAGTATTTT
TRBJ2-2,TRBD1,TRBV25-1,NA,CASSGGSSIGELFF,TGTGCCAGCTCAGGGGGCAGTAGTATCGGGGAGCTGTTTTTT
TRBJ1-2,NA,TRBV4-3,NA,CASSQGAQGYTF,TGCGCCAGCAGCCAGGGGGCGCAGGGCTACACCTTC
TRBJ2-3,NA,TRBV13,once,CASSTLADTQYF,TGTGCCAGCAGCACCTTAGCAGATACGCAGTATTTT
TRBJ2-1,NA,TRBV5-1,NA,CASSWQTNNEQFF,TGCGCCAGCAGTTGGCAGACAAACAATGAGCAGTTCTTC
TRBJ2-4,TRBD1,TRBV28,NA,CASSLKRGRVNIQYF,TGTGCCAGCAGTTTGAAAAGGGGGCGAGTAAACATTCAGTACTTC
TRBJ1-2,NA,TRBV30,NA,CAWSVRGGDGYTF,TGTGCCTGGAGTGTACGGGGAGGGGATGGCTACACCTTC
TRBJ1-1,TRBD1,TRBV5-6,NA,CASSFESTGRTEAFF,TGTGCCAGCAGCTTCGAGTCGACAGGGCGTACTGAAGCTTTCTTT
TRBJ1-1,NA,TRBV18,once,CASSPPTALNTEAFF,TGTGCCAGCTCACCGCCGACAGCTTTGAACACTGAAGCTTTCTTT
TRBJ1-6,NA,TRBV5-1,NA,CASSLVSVNNSPLHF,TGCGCCAGCAGCTTAGTGAGCGTAAATAATTCACCCCTCCACTTT
TRBJ2-7,TRBD1,TRBV7-2,NA,CASSLATGAYEQYF,TGTGCCAGCAGCTTAGCGACAGGGGCCTACGAGCAGTACTTC
TRBJ1-2,NA,TRBV3-1/TRBV3-2,NA,CASSQAPAGYGYTF,TGTGCCAGCAGCCAGGCCCCGGCGGGCTATGGCTACACCTTC
TRBJ2-3,NA,TRBV5-1,NA,CASSLRGNTDTQYF,TGCGCCAGCAGCTTACGGGGGAACACAGATACGCAGTATTTT
TRBJ2-7,NA,TRBV7-8,NA,CASSLLGGQGSYEQYF,TGTGCCAGCAGCTTGCTCGGGGGGCAGGGGTCCTACGAGCAGTACTTC
TRBJ1-4,NA,TRBV7-2,NA,CASSPTLPVEKLFF,TGTGCCAGCAGCCCGACACTCCCGGTTGAAAAACTGTTTTTT
TRBJ2-1,NA,TRBV11-3,NA,CASSLRRGQDNEQFF,TGTGCCAGCAGCTTAAGGAGGGGGCAGGACAATGAGCAGTTCTTC
TRBJ1-5,NA,TRBV7-8,NA,CASSLYSSRTYDQPQHF,TGTGCCAGCAGCTTATATAGCTCGCGTACGTACGATCAGCCCCAGCATTTT
TRBJ1-1,NA,TRBV4-2,once,CASSPRMNTEAFF,TGTGCCAGCAGCCCGAGGATGAACACTGAAGCTTTCTTT
TRBJ2-1,TRBD2,TRBV9,NA,CASSVAGGNGEQFF,TGTGCCAGCAGCGTAGCGGGGGGGAACGGTGAGCAGTTCTTC
TRBJ1-1,NA,TRBV10-2,NA,CASSTGLAEAFF,TGCGCCAGCAGCACAGGGTTAGCTGAAGCTTTCTTT
TRBJ1-3,TRBD1,TRBV9,NA,CASSTRQGDTIYF,TGTGCCAGCAGCACCCGACAGGGGGACACCATATATTTT
TRBJ1-1,TRBD1,TRBV11-1,NA,CASSYRQGDKAFF,TGTGCCAGCAGCTACCGACAGGGGGATAAAGCTTTCTTT
TRBJ2-3,NA,TRBV5-1,NA,CASSLNTAGTQYF,TGCGCCAGCAGCTTGAATACGGCGGGTACGCAGTATTTT
TRBJ2-7,NA,TRBV12-5,NA,CASGLALASARSYEQYF,TGTGCTAGTGGTTTGGCTCTTGCTAGCGCCCGCTCCTACGAGCAGTACTTC
TRBJ1-4,TRBD1,TRBV5-1,few,CASSPMGQFNEKLFF,TGCGCCAGCAGCCCCATGGGACAGTTTAATGAAAAACTGTTTTTT
TRBJ2-2,TRBD2,TRBV4-1,few,CASSHSTGLPWNGELFF,TGCGCCAGCAGCCATTCAACGGGACTACCCTGGAACGGGGAGCTGTTTTTT
TRBJ1-3,NA,TRBV5-1,NA,CASSPSSSGNTIYF,TGCGCCAGCAGTCCTTCGAGCTCTGGAAACACCATATATTTT
TRBJ2-5,NA,TRBV7-9,NA,CASSLESTAQGVETQYF,TGTGCCAGCAGCTTAGAATCGACGGCACAGGGAGTAGAGACCCAGTACTTC
TRBJ2-2,NA,TRBV7-3,NA,CASSPDWNTGELFF,TGTGCCAGCAGCCCCGACTGGAACACCGGGGAGCTGTTTTTT
TRBJ2-2,NA,TRBV6-1,few,CASSELGALTGELFF,TGTGCCAGCAGTGAGTTAGGGGCCCTGACTGGGGAGCTGTTTTTT
TRBJ2-2,TRBD2,TRBV6-1,few,CASTVAGGQSSNTGELFF,TGTGCCAGCACTGTAGCGGGGGGGCAAAGTTCGAACACCGGGGAGCTGTTTTTT
TRBJ2-4,NA,TRBV7-6,NA,CASSLGAGSKNIQYF,TGTGCCAGCAGCTTAGGTGCGGGCTCCAAAAACATTCAGTACTTC
TRBJ2-1,NA,TRBV27,NA,CASSLGREQFF,TGTGCCAGCAGTTTGGGCAGGGAGCAGTTCTTC
TRBJ1-1,NA,TRBV5-1,NA,CASSLRGILITEAFF,TGCGCCAGCAGCTTGAGAGGGATTCTGATCACTGAAGCTTTCTTT
TRBJ2-2,NA,TRBV6-5,NA,CASSSGQTRGELFF,TGTGCCAGCAGTTCCGGCCAGACCAGGGGGGAGCTGTTTTTT
TRBJ2-7,NA,TRBV18,NA,CASSPPGSRSYEQYF,TGTGCCAGCTCACCACCAGGCTCTAGATCCTACGAGCAGTACTTC
TRBJ1-1,TRBD1,TRBV27,NA,CASSLTPFDRDDEAFF,TGTGCCAGCAGTTTGACGCCCTTCGACAGGGATGATGAAGCTTTCTTT
TRBJ2-5,NA,TRBV19,NA,CASSIGGRETQYF,TGTGCCAGTAGTATAGGAGGGCGAGAGACCCAGTACTTC
TRBJ1-1,NA,TRBV5-4,many,CASSSRGGTEAFF,TGTGCCAGCAGCTCCAGGGGAGGGACTGAAGCTTTCTTT
TRBJ2-2,NA,TRBV5-1,NA,CASSLDRVQTGELFF,TGCGCCAGCAGCTTGGACAGGGTACAGACCGGGGAGCTGTTTTTT
TRBJ1-4,NA,TRBV7-9,NA,CASSSLGGTKEKLFF,TGTGCCAGCAGCTCACTAGGGGGGACTAAGGAAAAACTGTTTTTT
TRBJ2-2,NA,TRBV9,NA,CASSARGSANTGELFF,TGTGCCAGCAGCGCCCGAGGGTCCGCGAACACCGGGGAGCTGTTTTTT
TRBJ1-5,NA,TRBV30,NA,CAWSASRGQPQHF,TGTGCCTGGAGCGCCTCGAGAGGGCAGCCCCAGCATTTT